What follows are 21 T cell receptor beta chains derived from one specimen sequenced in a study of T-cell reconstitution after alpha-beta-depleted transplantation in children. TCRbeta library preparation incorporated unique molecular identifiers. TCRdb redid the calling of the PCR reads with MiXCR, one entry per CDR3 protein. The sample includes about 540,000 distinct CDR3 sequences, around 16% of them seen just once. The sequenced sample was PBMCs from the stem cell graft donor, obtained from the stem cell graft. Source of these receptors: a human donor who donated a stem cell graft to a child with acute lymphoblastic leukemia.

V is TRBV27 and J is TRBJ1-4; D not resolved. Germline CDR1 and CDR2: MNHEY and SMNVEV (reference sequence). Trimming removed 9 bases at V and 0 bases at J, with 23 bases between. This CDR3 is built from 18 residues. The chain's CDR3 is CASRAVYVGIATNEKLFF. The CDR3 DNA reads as TGTGCCAGTAGAGCGGTGTATGTGGGAATTGCAACTAATGAAAAACTGTTTTTT.

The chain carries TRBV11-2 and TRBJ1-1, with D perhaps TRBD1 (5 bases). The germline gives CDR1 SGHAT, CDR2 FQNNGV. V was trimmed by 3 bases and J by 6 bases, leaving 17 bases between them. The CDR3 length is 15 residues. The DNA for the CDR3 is TGTGCCAGCAGCTTGACCAGGGCTACTCTCGCTGAAGCTTTCTTT. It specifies CASSLTRATLAEAFF.

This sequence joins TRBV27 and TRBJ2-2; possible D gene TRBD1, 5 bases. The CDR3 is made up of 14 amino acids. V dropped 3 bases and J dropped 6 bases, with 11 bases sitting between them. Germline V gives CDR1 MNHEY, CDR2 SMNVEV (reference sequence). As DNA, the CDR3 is TGTGCCAGCAGTTTTTGGCAGGGATCCGGGGAGCTGTTTTTT. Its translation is CASSFWQGSGELFF.

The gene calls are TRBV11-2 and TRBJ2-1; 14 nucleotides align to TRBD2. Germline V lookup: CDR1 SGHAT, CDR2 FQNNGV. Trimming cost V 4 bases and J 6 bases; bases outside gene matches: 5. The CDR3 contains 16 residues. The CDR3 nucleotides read TGTGCCAGCAGCTCGACGACTAGCGGGAGGGGCAATGAGCAGTTCTTC. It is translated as CASSSTTSGRGNEQFF.

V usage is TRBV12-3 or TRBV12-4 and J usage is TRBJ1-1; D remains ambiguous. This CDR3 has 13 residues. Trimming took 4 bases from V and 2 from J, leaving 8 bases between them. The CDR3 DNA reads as TGTGCCAGCAGTTCCAAGATTAACACTGAAGCTTTCTTT. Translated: CASSSKINTEAFF.

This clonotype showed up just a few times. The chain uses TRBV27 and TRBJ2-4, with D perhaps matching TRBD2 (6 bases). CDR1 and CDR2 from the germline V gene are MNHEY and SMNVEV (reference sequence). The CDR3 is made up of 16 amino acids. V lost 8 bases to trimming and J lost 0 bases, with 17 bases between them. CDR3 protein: CASAAGLASAKNIQYF. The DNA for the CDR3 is TGTGCCAGCGCGGCGGGGCTAGCCTCAGCCAAAAACATTCAGTACTTC.

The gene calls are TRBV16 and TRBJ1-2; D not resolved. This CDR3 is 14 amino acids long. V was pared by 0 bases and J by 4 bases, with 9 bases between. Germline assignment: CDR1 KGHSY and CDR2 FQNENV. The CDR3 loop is CASSQSDGGYGYTF. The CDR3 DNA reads TGTGCCAGCAGCCAATCGGACGGAGGCTATGGCTACACCTTC.

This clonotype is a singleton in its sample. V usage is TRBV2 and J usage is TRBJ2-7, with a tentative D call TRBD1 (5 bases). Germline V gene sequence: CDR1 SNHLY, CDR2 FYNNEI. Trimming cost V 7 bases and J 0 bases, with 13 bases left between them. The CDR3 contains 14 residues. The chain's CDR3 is CASTLLQVSYEQYF. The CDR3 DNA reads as TGTGCCAGCACACTATTACAGGTCTCCTACGAGCAGTACTTC.

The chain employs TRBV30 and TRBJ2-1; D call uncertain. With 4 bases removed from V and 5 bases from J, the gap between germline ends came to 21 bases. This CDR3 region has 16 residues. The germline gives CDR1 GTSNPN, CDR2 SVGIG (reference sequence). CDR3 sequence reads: CAWIGVDQRQDNEQFF. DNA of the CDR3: TGTGCCTGGATTGGGGTTGATCAGCGCCAAGACAATGAGCAGTTCTTC.

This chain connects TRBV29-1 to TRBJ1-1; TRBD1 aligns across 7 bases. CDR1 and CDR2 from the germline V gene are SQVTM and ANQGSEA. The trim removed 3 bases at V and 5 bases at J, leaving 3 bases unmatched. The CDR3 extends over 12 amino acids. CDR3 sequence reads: CSVDRGRTEAFF. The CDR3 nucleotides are TGCAGCGTTGATAGGGGGCGGACTGAAGCTTTCTTT.

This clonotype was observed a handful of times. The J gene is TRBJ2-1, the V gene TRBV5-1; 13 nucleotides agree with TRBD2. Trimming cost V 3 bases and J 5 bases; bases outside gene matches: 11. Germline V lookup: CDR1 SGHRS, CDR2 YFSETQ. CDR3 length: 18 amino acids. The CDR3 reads CASSYGLAGVSPNNEQFF. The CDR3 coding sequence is TGCGCCAGCAGCTACGGACTAGCGGGAGTTTCACCGAACAATGAGCAGTTCTTC.

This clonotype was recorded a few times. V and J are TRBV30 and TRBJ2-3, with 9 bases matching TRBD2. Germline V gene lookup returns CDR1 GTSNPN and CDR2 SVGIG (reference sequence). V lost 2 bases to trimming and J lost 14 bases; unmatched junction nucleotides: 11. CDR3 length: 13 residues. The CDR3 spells CAWSFSGGSGRYF. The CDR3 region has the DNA TGTGCCTGGAGTTTCTCTGGCGGTAGCGGGAGGTATTTT. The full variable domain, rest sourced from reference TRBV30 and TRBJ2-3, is SQTIHQWPATLVQPVGSPLSLECTVEGTSNPNLYWYRQAAGRGLQLLFYSVGIGQISSEVPQNLSASRPQDRQFILSSKKLLLSDSGFYLCAWSFSGGSGRYFGPGTRLTVL.

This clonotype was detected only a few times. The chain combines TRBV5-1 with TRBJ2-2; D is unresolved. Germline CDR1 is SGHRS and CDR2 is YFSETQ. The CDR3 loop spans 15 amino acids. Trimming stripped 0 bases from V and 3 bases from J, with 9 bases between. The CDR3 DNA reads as TGCGCCAGCAGCTTGGAGGCTCCCCACACCGGGGAGCTGTTTTTT. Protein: CASSLEAPHTGELFF.

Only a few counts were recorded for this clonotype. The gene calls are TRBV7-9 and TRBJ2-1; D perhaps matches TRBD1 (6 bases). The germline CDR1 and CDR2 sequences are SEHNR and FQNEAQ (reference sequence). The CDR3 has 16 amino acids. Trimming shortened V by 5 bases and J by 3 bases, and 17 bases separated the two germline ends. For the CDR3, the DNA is TGTGCCAGCAGCCCCCCCCCGGGACATAGCTACAATGAGCAGTTCTTC. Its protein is CASSPPPGHSYNEQFF. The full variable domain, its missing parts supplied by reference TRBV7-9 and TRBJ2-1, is DTGVSQNPRHKITKRGQNVTFRCDPISEHNRLYWYRQTLGQGPEFLTYFQNEAQLEKSRLLSDRFSAERPKGSFSTLEIQRTEQGDSAMYLCASSPPPGHSYNEQFFGPGTRLTVL.

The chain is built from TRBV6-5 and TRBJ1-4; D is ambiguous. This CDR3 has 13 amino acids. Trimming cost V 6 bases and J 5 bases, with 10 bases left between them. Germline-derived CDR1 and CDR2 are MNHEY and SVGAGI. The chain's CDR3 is CASSRRTNEKLFF. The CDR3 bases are TGTGCCAGCAGCCGCCGGACGAATGAAAAACTGTTTTTT.

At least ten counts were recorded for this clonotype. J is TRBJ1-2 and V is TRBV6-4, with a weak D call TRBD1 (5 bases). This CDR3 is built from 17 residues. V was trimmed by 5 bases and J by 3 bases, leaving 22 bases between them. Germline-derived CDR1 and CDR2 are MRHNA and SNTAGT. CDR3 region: CASSPQRTGTDYYGYTF. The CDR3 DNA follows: TGTGCCAGCAGTCCTCAACGGACCGGGACTGACTACTATGGCTACACCTTC.

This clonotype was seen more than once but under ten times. The CDR3 loop reads CASSYSMVGGELPDTQYF. As DNA, the CDR3 is TGTGCCAGCAGTTACTCGATGGTTGGCGGGGAGCTTCCAGATACGCAGTATTTT. The chain combines TRBV6-5 with TRBJ2-3; a weak D match, TRBD2 (6 bases). Trimming left V 0 bases short and J 4 bases short, with 20 bases between. The CDR3 runs to 18 residues. Germline values: CDR1 MNHEY, CDR2 SVGAGI.

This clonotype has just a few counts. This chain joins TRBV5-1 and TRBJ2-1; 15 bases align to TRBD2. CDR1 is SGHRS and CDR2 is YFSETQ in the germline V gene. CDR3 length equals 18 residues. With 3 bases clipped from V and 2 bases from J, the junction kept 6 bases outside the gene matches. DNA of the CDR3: TGCGCCAGCAGCTGGGACGGACTAGCGGGAGGGACCTACAATGAGCAGTTCTTC. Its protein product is CASSWDGLAGGTYNEQFF.

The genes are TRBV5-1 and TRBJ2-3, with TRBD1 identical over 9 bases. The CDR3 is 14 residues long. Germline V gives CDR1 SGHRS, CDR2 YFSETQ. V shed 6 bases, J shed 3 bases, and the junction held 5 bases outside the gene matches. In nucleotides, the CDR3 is TGCGCCAGCACCGGGACAGGGAGAACAGATACGCAGTATTTT. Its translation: CASTGTGRTDTQYF.

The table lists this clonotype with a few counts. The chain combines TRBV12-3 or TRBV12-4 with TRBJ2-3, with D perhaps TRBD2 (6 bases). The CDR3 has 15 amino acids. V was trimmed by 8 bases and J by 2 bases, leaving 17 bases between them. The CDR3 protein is CASVRERGSTDTQYF. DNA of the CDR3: TGTGCCAGCGTTCGGGAGAGAGGGTCCACAGATACGCAGTATTTT.

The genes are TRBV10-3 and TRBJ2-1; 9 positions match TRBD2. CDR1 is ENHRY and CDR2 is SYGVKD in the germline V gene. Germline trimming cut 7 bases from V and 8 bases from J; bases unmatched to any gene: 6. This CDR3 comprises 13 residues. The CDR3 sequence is CAITSGTIDEQFF. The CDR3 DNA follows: TGTGCCATCACTAGCGGGACAATAGATGAGCAGTTCTTC.